This TCR beta chain was documented in a study of blood T cell repertoires in COVID-19. Libraries were prepared by immunoSEQ multiplex PCR; TCRdb keeps only in-frame clonotypes and omits some of them. The profile shows 92,000 or so clones, roughly 78% of them singletons. CDR1 and CDR2 (germline): DFQATT, SNEGSKA (reference sequence). V was trimmed by 7 bases and J by 6 bases, leaving 13 bases between them. The CDR3 length is 11 residues. This clone was observed a few times. The chain recombines TRBV20-1 with TRBJ2-7, with D possibly matching TRBD2 (5 bases). The sample was peripheral blood. This TCR derives from a woman of 80 years or more with acute or convalescent COVID-19. The chain's CDR3 is CSVGRAGEQYF. For the CDR3, the DNA is TGCAGTGTTGGACGGGCGGGCGAGCAGTACTTC.